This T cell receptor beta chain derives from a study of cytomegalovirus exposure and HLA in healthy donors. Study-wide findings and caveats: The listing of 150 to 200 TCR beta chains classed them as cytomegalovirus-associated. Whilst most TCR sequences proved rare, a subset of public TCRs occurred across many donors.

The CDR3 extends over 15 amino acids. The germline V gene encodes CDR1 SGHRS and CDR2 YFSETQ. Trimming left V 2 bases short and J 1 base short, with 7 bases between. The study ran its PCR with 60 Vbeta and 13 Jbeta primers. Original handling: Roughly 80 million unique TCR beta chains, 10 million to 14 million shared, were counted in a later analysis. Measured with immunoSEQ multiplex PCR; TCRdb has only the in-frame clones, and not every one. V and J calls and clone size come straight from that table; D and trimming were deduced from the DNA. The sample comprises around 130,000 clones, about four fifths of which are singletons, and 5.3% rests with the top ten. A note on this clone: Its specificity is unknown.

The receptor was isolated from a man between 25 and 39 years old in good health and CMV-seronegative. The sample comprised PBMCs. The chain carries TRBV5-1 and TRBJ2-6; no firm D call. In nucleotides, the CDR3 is TGCGCCAGCAGCTTCGACTTGTCTGGGGCCAACGTCCTGACTTTC. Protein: CASSFDLSGANVLTF.